The 20 T cell receptor beta chains below all came from one sample that was sequenced in a study of cytomegalovirus exposure and HLA in healthy donors. PCR used 60 Vbeta primers and 13 Jbeta primers. Clones were read by immunoSEQ multiplex PCR, and TCRdb kept only the in-frame ones, dropping some. In the table there are about 190,000 clones, 75% to 85% of which are singletons. The sample comprised PBMCs. The receptors stem from a woman between 45 and 60 years old in good health and CMV-seronegative.

The V call is TRBV5-4, the J call TRBJ2-1; TRBD2 aligns across 7 bases. CDR1 is SGHNT, CDR2 YYREEE, per germline (reference sequence). The CDR3 covers 19 residues. The J segment lost 1 base and the V segment lost 0 bases, leaving 13 bases of the junction unmatched. CDR3 in DNA: TGTGCCAGCAGCTTGGAAAACCCTAGCGGATACCTTTCCTACAATGAGCAGTTCTTC. This translates into CASSLENPSGYLSYNEQFF.

The rearrangement joins TRBV13 to TRBJ1-1; 8 bases align to TRBD1. Germline V gene data show CDR1 as PRHDT and CDR2 as FYEKMQ (reference sequence). This CDR3 comprises 14 residues. J lost 3 bases, V lost 6 bases, and 6 bases had no gene match. DNA for the CDR3: TGTGCCAGCAGTTTCGCAGGGGGCTACACTGAAGCTTTCTTT. Translated: CASSFAGGYTEAFF.

This clone was detected only a few times. V usage is TRBV5-6 and J usage is TRBJ2-7, with a tentative D call TRBD1 (6 bases). Germline-derived CDR1 and CDR2 are SGHDT and YYEEEE. V was cut by 6 bases and J by 4 bases, with 14 bases left in between. The CDR3 runs 13 residues. The CDR3 sequence: CASTRTDSYEQYF. For the CDR3, the DNA is TGTGCCAGCACTCGGACAGACAGTTACGAGCAGTACTTC.

The chain carries TRBV28 and TRBJ1-5; 8 positions agree with TRBD1. The CDR3 is made up of 16 amino acids. V lost 4 bases and J lost 1; bases outside the gene matches: 6. CDR1 is MDHEN, CDR2 SYDVKM, per germline. This CDR3 is CASSWTGTSSNQPQHF. The DNA for the CDR3 is TGTGCCAGCAGTTGGACAGGGACCTCAAGCAATCAGCCCCAGCATTTT. Based on the CDR3 plus reference TRBV28 and TRBJ1-5, the full variable domain is DVKVTQSSRYLVKRTGEKVFLECVQDMDHENMFWYRQDPGLGLRLIYFSYDVKMKEKGDIPEGYSVSREKKERFSLILESASTNQTSMYLCASSWTGTSSNQPQHFGDGTRLSIL.

V is TRBV27 and J is TRBJ2-7, with 8 bases identical to TRBD1. There are 14 residues in the CDR3. J was trimmed by 5 bases and V by 2 bases; bases with no gene match: 5. Germline V lookup: CDR1 MNHEY, CDR2 SMNVEV (reference sequence). The CDR3: CASSLRQGRNEQYF. CDR3 coding DNA: TGTGCCAGCAGTTTACGACAGGGGAGGAACGAGCAGTACTTC.

The J gene is TRBJ1-2, the V gene TRBV7-3; no firm D call. This CDR3 contains 15 residues. In germline, CDR1 is SGHTA, CDR2 FQGTGA. Trimming stripped 2 bases from V and 7 bases from J, with 17 bases between. The CDR3 DNA reads as TGTGCCAGCAGCTTAGGCGGCGCAGTCGCGGCTGGCTACACCTTC. Amino acids: CASSLGGAVAAGYTF.

The rearrangement links TRBV7-6 to TRBJ2-7; D is undetermined. V was clipped by 2 bases and J by 7 bases, with 12 bases between them. The CDR3 is 13 amino acids. In germline, CDR1 is SGHVS, CDR2 FNYEAQ. This CDR3 is CASSLLTSREQYF. As DNA, the CDR3 is TGTGCCAGCAGCTTACTTACGTCGAGAGAGCAGTACTTC.

The V and J genes are TRBV5-6 and TRBJ1-5; no definite D call. This CDR3 comprises 16 residues. CDR1 and CDR2 from the germline V gene are SGHDT and YYEEEE. V gave up 0 bases and J gave up 0 bases, with 10 bases separating them. CDR3 in DNA: TGTGCCAGCAGCTTGGTAGGCGACTATAGCAATCAGCCCCAGCATTTT. Protein product: CASSLVGDYSNQPQHF.

The rearrangement uses TRBV27 and TRBJ1-2; D uncertain. Between the trimmed V and J ends, which lost 3 bases and 6 bases, there was a span of 11 bases. This CDR3 comprises 13 residues. Germline lookup yields CDR1 MNHEY and CDR2 SMNVEV (reference sequence). CDR3 amino acids: CASSLVAGNGYTF. The CDR3 DNA sequence: TGTGCCAGCAGTTTGGTCGCGGGAAATGGCTACACCTTC.

CDR3 amino acids: CASSDSGGRNIQYF. In DNA, the CDR3 is TGTGCCAGCAGCGATTCAGGGGGTAGAAACATTCAGTACTTC. This sequence joins TRBV6-1 and TRBJ2-4, with 7 bases lining up with TRBD1. The CDR3 is 14 residues long. Losses at the gene ends were 6 bases for V and 6 bases for J; bases not matched to a gene: 8. Germline CDR1 MNHNS, CDR2 SASEGT.

This chain joins TRBV6-5 and TRBJ1-1; a possible D gene is TRBD1 (6 bases). Germline V gene sequence: CDR1 MNHEY, CDR2 SVGAGI. The CDR3 sequence is 15 residues long. V was clipped by 5 bases and J by 1 base, with 14 bases between them. The CDR3 region has the DNA TGTGCCAGCAGTCAGGACAGACGTTCGAACACTGAAGCTTTCTTT. Translating it yields CASSQDRRSNTEAFF.

J is TRBJ2-7 and V is TRBV19; 13 bases agree with TRBD2. There are 15 residues in the CDR3. The germline gives CDR1 LNHDA, CDR2 SQIVND (reference sequence). The J segment lost 3 bases and the V segment lost 5 bases, leaving 4 bases of the junction unmatched. CDR3 protein: CASSPRTSGGYEQYF. In DNA form, the CDR3 reads TGTGCCAGTAGTCCCAGGACTAGCGGGGGCTACGAGCAGTACTTC.

V gene TRBV5-1 combines with J gene TRBJ2-2, with TRBD2 as a possible D gene (6 bases). Germline CDR1 and CDR2: SGHRS and YFSETQ. The CDR3 extends over 14 amino acids. V lost 4 bases and J lost 6, with 13 bases in between. The DNA of the CDR3 is TGCGCCAGCAGCCCTTGGAGGGGTCCCGGGGAGCTGTTTTTT. It translates to CASSPWRGPGELFF. The full variable domain, its missing parts supplied by reference TRBV5-1 and TRBJ2-2, is KAGVTQTPRYLIKTRGQQVTLSCSPISGHRSVSWYQQTPGQGLQFLFEYFSETQRNKGNFPGRFSGRQFSNSRSEMNVSTLELGDSALYLCASSPWRGPGELFFGEGSRLTVL.

This clone was observed once. The chain combines TRBV7-3 with TRBJ1-1; TRBD1 matches at 9 bases. Trimming cost V 5 bases and J 6 bases; bases outside gene matches: 4. This CDR3 contains 13 residues. Germline V gene sequence: CDR1 SGHTA, CDR2 FQGTGA. CDR3 nucleotides: TGTGCCAGCAGCCAGGGACAGGGACCTGAAGCTTTCTTT. Protein sequence: CASSQGQGPEAFF.

The chain combines TRBV5-1 with TRBJ1-2; tentatively, D is TRBD1 (6 bases). The CDR3 length is 14 residues. Germline lookup yields CDR1 SGHRS and CDR2 YFSETQ. Trimming cost V 1 base and J 2 bases, with 9 bases left between them. DNA for the CDR3: TGCGCCAGCAGCTTGTCAGGGGCGAACTATGGCTACACCTTC. Residues: CASSLSGANYGYTF.

The J gene is TRBJ2-7, the V gene TRBV10-3; weak D call: TRBD1 (6 bases). The V end lost 0 bases, the J end lost 0 bases, and 18 bases lay between the germline ends. The germline V gene encodes CDR1 ENHRY and CDR2 SYGVKD. The CDR3 covers 18 residues. The CDR3 coding sequence is TGTGCCATCAGTGAGTCGGGGACAACTCGTACTCTCTCCTACGAGCAGTACTTC. Translation: CAISESGTTRTLSYEQYF.

The chain joins TRBV19 to TRBJ1-1; D unresolved. CDR1 and CDR2 from the germline V gene are LNHDA and SQIVND (reference sequence). The CDR3 has 13 residues. Trimming left V 4 bases short and J 0 bases short, with 6 bases between. The CDR3 DNA reads TGTGCCAGTAGTACTATCATGAACACTGAAGCTTTCTTT. Amino acid sequence: CASSTIMNTEAFF. Drawing the rest from reference TRBV19 and TRBJ1-1, the complete variable domain is DGGITQSPKYLFRKEGQNVTLSCEQNLNHDAMYWYRQDPGQGLRLIYYSQIVNDFQKGDIAEGYSVSREKKESFPLTVTSAQKNPTAFYLCASSTIMNTEAFFGQGTRLTVV.

This clone was found once. The chain employs TRBV9 and TRBJ2-1; D unclear. Germline V gene sequence: CDR1 SGDLS, CDR2 YYNGEE. The CDR3 is 12 residues long. V lost 5 bases and J 8 bases, leaving 11 bases between the germline ends. The CDR3 here is CASRGPQYEQFF. The CDR3 DNA sequence: TGTGCCAGCAGGGGCCCCCAATATGAGCAGTTCTTC.

This clone has a handful of counts. CDR3 loop: CASSQGQTGATEAFF. The CDR3, as DNA: TGTGCCAGCAGCCAGGGACAAACAGGGGCAACTGAAGCTTTCTTT. The V call is TRBV4-2, the J call TRBJ1-1; 7 positions match TRBD1. Germline lookup yields CDR1 LGHNA and CDR2 YNFKEQ. V lost 3 bases, J lost 5 bases, and 9 bases stayed unmatched. The CDR3 spans 15 residues.

This sequence joins TRBV4-3 and TRBJ2-4, with 8 bases that match TRBD1. The V gene's germline CDR1 is LGHNA and CDR2 YSLEER. The trim removed 1 base at V and 1 base at J, leaving 6 bases unmatched. The CDR3 length is 17 residues. The CDR3 DNA reads TGCGCCAGCAGCCAAGCGGTGGACAGGGAGGCCAAAAACATTCAGTACTTC. Protein: CASSQAVDREAKNIQYF.